These 20 T cell receptor beta chains came from one sample sequenced in a study of tumor and adjacent non-tumor tissue in lung cancer. This sample's RNA came from whole unsorted tissue. The library came from three nested PCR rounds adapted from ARM-PCR protocols. TCRdb redid the calling of the multiplex PCR reads with MiXCR, one entry per CDR3 protein. The data contain roughly 76,000 distinct CDR3 sequences, approximately 71% of them seen just once; the ten biggest clones take up roughly 12%. Sequencing used lung tumor tissue. The source of these receptors is a woman in her 70s with non-small cell lung cancer.

Details on this clonotype: An end of the junction differs from the germline gene, which may be a read error. The chain employs TRBV11-3 and TRBJ2-1; 7 bases are a match to TRBD2. Looked up from germline, CDR1 is SGHNT and CDR2 is YENEEA. CDR3 length: 16 amino acids. This CDR3 reads CASSSLSGVGDNDQFF. Written as DNA, the CDR3 is TGTGCCAGCAGCTCCCTAAGCGGGGTCGGTGACAATGATCAGTTCTTC. Full variable domain (missing parts from reference TRBV11-3 and TRBJ2-1): EAGVVQSPRYKIIEKKQPVAFWCNPISGHNTLYWYLQNLGQGPELLIRYENEEAVDDSQLPKDRFSAERLKGVDSTLKIQPAELGDSAVYLCASSSLSGVGDNDQFFGPGTRLTVL.

Notes on this clonotype: A read error is likely, as this CDR3 ends without the conserved phenylalanine or tryptophan. The chain joins TRBV29-1 to TRBJ2-3; 8 nucleotides align to TRBD2. The length of the CDR3 is 16 residues. The germline V gene has CDR1 SQVTM and CDR2 ANQGSEA. The CDR3 DNA follows: TGCAGCGTTGAAGGCGGAAGCGGGAGATTCACAGATACACAGTATTTA. Its translation: CSVEGGSGRFTDTQYL.

As regards this clonotype: An end of the junction does not agree with germline; a read error may underlie this. V is TRBV6-1 and J is TRBJ2-3; D is undetermined. Germline V gene lookup returns CDR1 MNHNS and CDR2 SASEGT. The CDR3 extends over 13 amino acids. CDR3 in amino acids: CASSRFSTDAQYF. Here the CDR3 DNA reads TGTGCCAGCAGTAGGTTTAGTACAGATGCGCAGTATTTT.

A note on this clonotype: This clone may be a read error of a much larger clone one base away. Here the CDR3 omits its conserved ending phenylalanine or tryptophan, so a read error is the likely source. The V and J genes are TRBV6-2 or TRBV6-3 and TRBJ2-1; 7 bases align to TRBD2. CDR3 length: 14 amino acids. From germline, CDR1 is MNHEY and CDR2 SVGEGT. Unmatched junction bases numbered 2, after V lost 0 bases and J lost 6 bases. The chain's CDR3 is CASSYSKRGNEQFL. CDR3 nucleotide sequence: TGTGCCAGCAGTTACTCGAAGCGGGGCAATGAGCAGTTCCTC.

About this clonotype itself: Being one base from a much bigger clone, this may be a read error. This chain uses TRBV28 with TRBJ1-1; no definite D call. Germline assignment: CDR1 MDHEN and CDR2 SYDVKM. CDR3 length equals 13 residues. The V gene lost 11 bases and the J gene lost 4 bases, with 17 bases spanning the gap. The CDR3 here is CAALGPHATEAFF. CDR3 coding DNA: TGTGCCGCATTAGGACCTCACGCCACTGAAGCTTTCTTT.

In the case of this clonotype: At one of its ends the junction is not consistent with the germline gene, which may arise from a read error. J is TRBJ2-1 and V is TRBV4-1, with 7 positions matching TRBD1. The germline V gene encodes CDR1 MGHRA and CDR2 YSYEKL. The CDR3 extends over 15 amino acids. The CDR3 coding sequence is TGCACCAGCGACCAAGCTGGGACAGAATACAATGAGCAGTTCTTC. Its translation is CTSDQAGTEYNEQFF.

As regards this clonotype: An end of the junction does not agree with germline; a read error may underlie this. The gene calls are TRBV11-2 and TRBJ2-2, with no clear D. The CDR3 covers 15 residues. The germline CDR1 and CDR2 sequences are SGHAT and FQNNGV. The CDR3 loop reads CANPLGQENTWELFF. The CDR3 coding sequence is TGTGCCAACCCCCTCGGGCAGGAAAACACCTGGGAGCTGTTTTTT.

This clonotype was observed a handful of times. The junction differs from germline at one of its ends, possibly a read error. The chain links TRBV29-1 to TRBJ2-2; D may be TRBD2 (6 bases). Germline V gene sequence: CDR1 SQVTM, CDR2 ANQGSEA. CDR3 length: 14 amino acids. CDR3 amino acids: CSVDFASSTGGLFF. For the CDR3, the DNA is TGTAGCGTTGATTTCGCTAGCTCAACCGGGGGGCTGTTTTTT.

This clonotype was counted many times. The chain combines TRBV5-6 with TRBJ1-2; TRBD1 is a possible D gene (5 bases). From germline, CDR1 is SGHDT and CDR2 YYEEEE. This CDR3 comprises 15 residues. The germline V and J ends were trimmed by 4 bases and 4 bases, with 17 bases remaining between them. The CDR3 loop reads CASSVPGPSSYGYTF. For the CDR3, the DNA is TGTGCCAGCAGCGTCCCGGGACCCAGTAGCTATGGCTACACCTTC.

To note about this clonotype: A read error may account for a junction end that differs from germline. The rearrangement uses TRBV6-5 and TRBJ1-2; D is perhaps TRBD1 (6 bases). CDR1 MNHEY and CDR2 SVGAGI come from the germline V gene. The CDR3 sequence is 15 residues long. The CDR3 DNA reads as TGTGCCAGCAGTAACCTGGGACACCAGAACTGTGGCTACACCTTC. Its protein product is CASSNLGHQNCGYTF.

The chain uses TRBV4-1 and TRBJ1-5; perhaps TRBD1 as D (5 bases). With 1 base removed from V and 2 bases from J, the gap between germline ends came to 12 bases. Germline-derived CDR1 and CDR2 are MGHRA and YSYEKL. The CDR3 extends over 16 amino acids. DNA of the CDR3: TGCGCCAGCAGCCAAGGGTTAGGGGTGGGCAATCAGCCCCAGCATTTT. It yields the protein CASSQGLGVGNQPQHF.

On this clonotype: Just one base apart from a much larger clone, this may be a read error. The chain has TRBV28 and TRBJ1-6; TRBD1 agrees at 9 bases. This CDR3 has 16 amino acids. Trimming at V came to 6 bases and at J to 8 bases, leaving 11 bases not matched to a gene. Germline V gene sequence: CDR1 MDHEN, CDR2 SYDVKM. The CDR3 coding sequence is TGTGCCAGCAGCCCCCCCGGGACAGGGCCTTATTCACCCCTCCACTTT. This codes for CASSPPGTGPYSPLHF.

The chain's CDR3 is CSVHHSYNEQFF. The CDR3 DNA follows: TGCAGCGTTCATCACTCATACAATGAGCAGTTCTTC. V usage is TRBV29-1 and J usage is TRBJ2-1; D is uncertain. Between the trimmed V and J ends, which lost 5 bases and 4 bases, there was a span of 9 bases. Germline lookup yields CDR1 SQVTM and CDR2 ANQGSEA. The CDR3 has 12 amino acids.

The V gene is TRBV5-6, the J gene TRBJ2-3; 7 bases line up with TRBD2. The length of the CDR3 is 16 residues. From germline, CDR1 is SGHDT and CDR2 YYEEEE. J was trimmed by 2 bases and V by 4 bases; bases with no gene match: 10. CDR3 sequence: CASSMDRQRDTDTQYF. The CDR3 DNA reads TGTGCCAGCAGCATGGATCGGCAGCGGGACACAGATACGCAGTATTTT.

Regarding this clonotype: The junction departs from germline at one end; a sequencing error may be responsible. The rearrangement joins TRBV4-2 to TRBJ2-7; D is uncertain. The germline V gene encodes CDR1 LGHNA and CDR2 YNFKEQ. This CDR3 has 12 amino acids. The CDR3 sequence: CASSRDAYEQYF. CDR3 in DNA: TGTGCTAGCAGCCGAGATGCCTACGAGCAGTACTTC.

As to this clonotype: Mismatch with germline at one junction end may stem from a read error. V and J are TRBV29-1 and TRBJ2-1; 9 bases are shared with TRBD2. Germline V gives CDR1 SQVTM, CDR2 ANQGSEA. The CDR3 runs to 15 residues. DNA of the CDR3: TGCAGCGTTGTGGCTAGCGGGAAGATCTACAATGGGCAGTTCTTC. Translated, it gives CSVVASGKIYNGQFF.

A single count supports this clonotype. The chain is built from TRBV29-1 and TRBJ2-1, with D tentatively TRBD2 (5 bases). CDR3 size: 16 residues. The V and J ends lost 7 bases and 4 bases respectively, with 23 bases between them. CDR1 is SQVTM and CDR2 is ANQGSEA in the germline V gene. CDR3 nucleotides: TGCAGCGGGAGCCCCTGTAGCGAGCATGGGTACAATGAGCAGTTCTTC. This translates into CSGSPCSEHGYNEQFF.

There are many counts of this clonotype. The chain has TRBV5-4 and TRBJ1-5; D is perhaps TRBD1 (5 bases). With 1 base removed from V and 6 bases from J, the gap between germline ends came to 8 bases. Germline CDR1 and CDR2: SGHNT and YYREEE (reference sequence). The CDR3 covers 13 residues. The CDR3 protein is CASSLMGGQPQHF. CDR3 in DNA: TGTGCCAGCAGCTTGATGGGGGGTCAGCCCCAGCATTTT.

A note on this clonotype: One junction end does not reproduce the germline sequence, and a read error may be involved. This chain joins TRBV12-3 or TRBV12-4 and TRBJ2-3, with D uncertain. This CDR3 comprises 12 residues. CDR3 bases: TGTGCCAGCAGCCAATCCACAGATATGCAGTATTTT. It translates to CASSQSTDMQYF.

Points on this clonotype: An end of the junction differs from the germline gene, which may be a read error. This chain connects TRBV4-2 to TRBJ1-5; D unresolved. The CDR3 totals 15 residues. From germline, CDR1 is LGHNA and CDR2 YNFKEQ. CDR3 in amino acids: CTSSHLGANDQPQHF. The CDR3 DNA sequence: TGTACCAGCAGCCACCTGGGTGCCAACGATCAGCCCCAGCATTTT.